This TCR beta chain was profiled in a study of prognosis after radiotherapy for stage I lung cancer. Study at large: Newly diagnosed primary stage I lung tumors were found in approximately 14 patients, while oligometastatic NSCLC after surgical resection of the primary tumor was found in roughly five. Medical inoperability applied to all of the non-small cell lung cancer patients.

This clonotype occurred many times. The CDR3 sequence is 13 residues long. Germline CDR1 and CDR2: GTSNPN and SVGIG (reference sequence). Trimming took off 3 bases at V and 4 bases at J, with 12 bases between the two ends. CDR3 of TCR beta was amplified from genomic DNA via a two-round multiplex PCR. The use of primers specific to each TRBV and TRBJ gene characterized first-round PCR. A second round of PCR was carried out using universal primers. Via MiXCR, TCRdb re-called the multiplex PCR reads, giving one row per CDR3 protein. The data contain more than 13,000 distinct CDR3 sequences, approximately 30% of them singletons. Free of prior chemotherapy, radiotherapy and other malignancies, all of the patients were also node-negative on CT and PET/CT.

This chain uses TRBV30 with TRBJ1-1, with D perhaps matching TRBD1 (6 bases). Specimen: PBMCs, collected before or after stereotactic body radiation therapy (not recorded which). The receptor was isolated from a donor of 50 years or more with non-small cell lung cancer. DNA for the CDR3: TGTGCCTGGAGCGCAGACAGGCGCACTGAAGCTTTCTTT. It specifies CAWSADRRTEAFF.